This T cell receptor beta chain emerged from a study of blood T cell repertoires in COVID-19. About the study: The origin of the acute and convalescent COVID-19 samples was the United States, Italy and Spain.

Unmatched junction bases numbered 16, after V lost 5 bases and J lost 6 bases. This CDR3 is built from 18 residues. CDR1 and CDR2 from the germline V gene are SGHNT and YENEEA. Only in-frame clones appear in the TCRdb table, and some are missing; sequencing was by immunoSEQ multiplex PCR. The sample has about 200,000 clones; about nine tenths are singletons. The sequencing input was peripheral blood. The rearrangement links TRBV11-3 to TRBJ1-5; TRBD1 matches 10 bases. The TCR sequence derives from a man between 60 and 75 years old who had recovered from COVID-19. The CDR3 sequence is CASSPGPWTGGYGQPQHF. For the CDR3, the DNA is TGTGCCAGCAGCCCGGGACCTTGGACAGGGGGTTATGGTCAGCCCCAGCATTTT.